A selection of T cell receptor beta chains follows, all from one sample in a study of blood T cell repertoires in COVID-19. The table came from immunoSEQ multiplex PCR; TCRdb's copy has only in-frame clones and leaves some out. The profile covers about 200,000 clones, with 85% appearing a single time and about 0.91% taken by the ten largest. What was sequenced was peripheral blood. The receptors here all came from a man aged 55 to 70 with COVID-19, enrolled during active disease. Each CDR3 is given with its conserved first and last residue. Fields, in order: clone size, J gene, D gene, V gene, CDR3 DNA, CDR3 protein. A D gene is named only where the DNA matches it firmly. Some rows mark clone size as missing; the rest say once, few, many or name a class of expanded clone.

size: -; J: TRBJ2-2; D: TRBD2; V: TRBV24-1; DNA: TGTGCCACCAGTGAGGGTAGCGGGAGGCCGGGGGTAACCGGGGAGCTGTTTTTT; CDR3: CATSEGSGRPGVTGELFF
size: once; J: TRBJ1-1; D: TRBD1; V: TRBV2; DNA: TGTGCCAGCAGCTTGGGGGACAGGAACACTGAAGCTTTCTTT; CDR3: CASSLGDRNTEAFF
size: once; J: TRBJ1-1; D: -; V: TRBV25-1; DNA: TGTGCCAGCAGTGAAACGGGGGAGAACACTGAAGCTTTCTTT; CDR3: CASSETGENTEAFF
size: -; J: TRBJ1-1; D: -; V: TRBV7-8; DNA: TGTGCCAGCAGCTTAGGACACCCGAACACTGAAGCTTTCTTT; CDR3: CASSLGHPNTEAFF
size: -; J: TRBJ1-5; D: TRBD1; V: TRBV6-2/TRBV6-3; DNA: TGTGCCAGCAGTTACTCAGGACAGGGAAGAATGGGCAATCAGCCCCAGCATTTT; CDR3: CASSYSGQGRMGNQPQHF
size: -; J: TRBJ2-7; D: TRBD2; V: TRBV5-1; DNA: TGCGCCAGCAGCTTGGCCCCTAGCGGGGCCCCCTACGAGCAGTACTTC; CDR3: CASSLAPSGAPYEQYF
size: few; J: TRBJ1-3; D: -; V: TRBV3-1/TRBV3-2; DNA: TGTGCCAGCAGCCAAGACAGCTCTGGAAACACCATATATTTT; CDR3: CASSQDSSGNTIYF
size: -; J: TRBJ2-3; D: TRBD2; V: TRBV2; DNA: TGTGCCAGCAGTGGGTCTAGCGGGGGCACAGATACGCAGTATTTT; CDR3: CASSGSSGGTDTQYF
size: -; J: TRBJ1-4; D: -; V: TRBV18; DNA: TGTGCCAGCTCACCCTCGGGGACAACTAATGAAAAACTGTTTTTT; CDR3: CASSPSGTTNEKLFF
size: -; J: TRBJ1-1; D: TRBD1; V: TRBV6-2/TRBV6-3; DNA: TGTGCCAGCAGTCCCTCAGGGGGATACAGGGAACTGTACACTGAAGCTTTCTTT; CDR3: CASSPSGGYRELYTEAFF
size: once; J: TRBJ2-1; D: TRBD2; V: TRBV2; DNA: TGTGCCAGCAGTGTCCAGCGGGAGTACAATGAGCAGTTCTTC; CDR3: CASSVQREYNEQFF
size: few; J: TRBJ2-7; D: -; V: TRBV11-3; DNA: TGTGCCAGCAGCTCTTTTCACGGCTACGAGCAGTACTTC; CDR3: CASSSFHGYEQYF
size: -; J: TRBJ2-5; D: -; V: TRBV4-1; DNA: TGCGCCAGCAGCTCCCTGGCCCAGCGGAAACTTCAAGAGACCCAGTACTTC; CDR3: CASSSLAQRKLQETQYF
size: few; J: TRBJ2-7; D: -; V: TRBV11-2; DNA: TGTGCCAGCAGCCCCGCCGGGGGTGTTCCCTACGAGCAGTACTTC; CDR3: CASSPAGGVPYEQYF
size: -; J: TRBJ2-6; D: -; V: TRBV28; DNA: TGTGCCAGCAGTTTAACCCCAGGGGTTTCTGGGGCCAACGTCCTGACTTTC; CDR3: CASSLTPGVSGANVLTF
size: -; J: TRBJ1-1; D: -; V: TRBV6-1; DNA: TGTGCCAGCAGTGAAAGCTTGAACACTGAAGCTTTCTTT; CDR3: CASSESLNTEAFF
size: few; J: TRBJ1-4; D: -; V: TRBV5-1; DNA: TGCGCCAGCAGCAGAGGACAGCGGGGAATGGAAAAACTGTTTTTT; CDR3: CASSRGQRGMEKLFF